The present T cell receptor (beta chain) was sequenced within a study of OX40 agonist ivuxolimab in advanced cancers. Study results and limitations: Some patients who did not respond also had low normalized T-cell clonal expansion.

CDR1 is LNHDA, CDR2 SQIVND, per germline (reference sequence). V dropped 3 bases and J dropped 3 bases, with 6 bases sitting between them. CDR3 size: 12 residues. Repertoires were generated with immunoSEQ multiplex PCR, while TCRdb's copy carries only in-frame clones and drops some. The sample carries about 69,000 clones, about 80% recorded once. A word on this clone: Its antigen is still unknown.

The receptor's source is an adult with an advanced solid tumor such as melanoma, head and neck, liver or kidney cancer. The source material was CD4+ or CD8+ T cells sorted from blood, sampled in a trial of the OX40 agonist ivuxolimab. The chain employs TRBV19 and TRBJ2-7; perhaps D is TRBD1 or TRBD2 (5 bases each). DNA of the CDR3: TGTGCCAGTAGTATTGGGGGCTACGAGCAGTACTTC. This encodes CASSIGGYEQYF.